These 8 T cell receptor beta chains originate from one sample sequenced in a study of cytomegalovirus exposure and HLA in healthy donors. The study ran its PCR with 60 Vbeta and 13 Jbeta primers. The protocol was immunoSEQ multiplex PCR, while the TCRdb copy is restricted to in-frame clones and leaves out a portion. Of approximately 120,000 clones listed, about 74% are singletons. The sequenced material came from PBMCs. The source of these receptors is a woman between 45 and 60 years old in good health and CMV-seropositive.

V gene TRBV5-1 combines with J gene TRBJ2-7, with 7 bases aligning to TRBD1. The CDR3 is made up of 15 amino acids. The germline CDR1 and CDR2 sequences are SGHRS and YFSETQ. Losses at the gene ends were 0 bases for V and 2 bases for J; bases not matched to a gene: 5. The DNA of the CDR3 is TGCGCCAGCAGCTTGGTTGGGACAGCAACCTACGAGCAGTACTTC. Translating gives CASSLVGTATYEQYF.

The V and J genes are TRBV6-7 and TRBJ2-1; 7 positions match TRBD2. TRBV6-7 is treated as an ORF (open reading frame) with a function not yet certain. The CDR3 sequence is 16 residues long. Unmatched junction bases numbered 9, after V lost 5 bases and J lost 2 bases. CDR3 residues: CASSPPFRGAYNEQFF. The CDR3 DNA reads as TGTGCCAGCAGTCCCCCTTTCCGGGGGGCCTACAATGAGCAGTTCTTC.

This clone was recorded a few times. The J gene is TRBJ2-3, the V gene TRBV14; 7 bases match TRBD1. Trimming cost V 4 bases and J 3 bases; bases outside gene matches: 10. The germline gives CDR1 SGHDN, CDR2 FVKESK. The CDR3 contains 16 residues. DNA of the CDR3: TGTGCCAGCAGCCTTCACCGGGACAGTAGAACAGATACGCAGTATTTT. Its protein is CASSLHRDSRTDTQYF.

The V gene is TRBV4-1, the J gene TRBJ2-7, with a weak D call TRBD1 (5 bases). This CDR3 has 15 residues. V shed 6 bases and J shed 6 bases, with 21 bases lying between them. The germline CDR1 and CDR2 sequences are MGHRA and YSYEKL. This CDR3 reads CASSHQGVLPFEQYF. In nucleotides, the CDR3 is TGCGCCAGCAGTCATCAAGGGGTGCTTCCCTTCGAGCAGTACTTC.

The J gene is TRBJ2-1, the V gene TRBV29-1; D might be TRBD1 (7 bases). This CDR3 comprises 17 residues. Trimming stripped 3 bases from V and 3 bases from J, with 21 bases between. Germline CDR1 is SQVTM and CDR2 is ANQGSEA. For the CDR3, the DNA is TGCAGCGTTGACGGGACTCCCCGTAGGGGGCTCTACAATGAGCAGTTCTTC. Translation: CSVDGTPRRGLYNEQFF.

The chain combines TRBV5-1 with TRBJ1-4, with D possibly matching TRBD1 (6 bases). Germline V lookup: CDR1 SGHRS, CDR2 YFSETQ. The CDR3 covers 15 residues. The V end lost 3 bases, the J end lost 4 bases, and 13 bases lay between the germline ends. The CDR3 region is CASSSTGRSNEKLFF. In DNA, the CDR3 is TGCGCCAGCAGCTCAACAGGGCGAAGTAATGAAAAACTGTTTTTT. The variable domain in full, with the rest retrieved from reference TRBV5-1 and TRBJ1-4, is KAGVTQTPRYLIKTRGQQVTLSCSPISGHRSVSWYQQTPGQGLQFLFEYFSETQRNKGNFPGRFSGRQFSNSRSEMNVSTLELGDSALYLCASSSTGRSNEKLFFGSGTQLSVL.

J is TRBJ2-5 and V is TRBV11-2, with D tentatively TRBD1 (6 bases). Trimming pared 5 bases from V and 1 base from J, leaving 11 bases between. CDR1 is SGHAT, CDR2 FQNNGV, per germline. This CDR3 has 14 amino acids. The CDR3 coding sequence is TGTGCCAGCAGCAAACAGGGTACCCAAGAGACCCAGTACTTC. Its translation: CASSKQGTQETQYF.

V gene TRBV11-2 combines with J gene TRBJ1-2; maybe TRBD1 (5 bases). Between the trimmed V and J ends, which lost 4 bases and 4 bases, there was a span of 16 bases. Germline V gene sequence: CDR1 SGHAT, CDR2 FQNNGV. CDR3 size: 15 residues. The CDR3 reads CASSSPGRFLYGYTF. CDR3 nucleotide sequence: TGTGCCAGCAGCTCCCCAGGGAGGTTCCTCTATGGCTACACCTTC.